This TCR beta chain was identified during a study of beta chain features in type 1 diabetes. Study results and limitations: Across all four CD4+ subsets, people with type 1 diabetes showed modestly shorter TCRB CDR3s. Insertions were fewer and deletions more numerous at VDJ junctions in type 1 diabetes patients. Naive, central memory and Treg TCRB repertoires appeared more alike in patients than in healthy donors.

Expressed TCRB transcripts were sequenced because the isolated RNA had all been reverse transcribed beforehand. TCRdb's table, derived via immunoSEQ multiplex PCR, lists solely in-frame clones and lacks some. Of roughly 340,000 clones detected, roughly 13% appear once; the ten largest clones hold about 0.015%. The trim removed 5 bases at V and 5 bases at J, leaving 7 bases unmatched. The CDR3 consists of 15 residues. The germline V gene encodes CDR1 SGHDN and CDR2 FVKESK. On this clone: Its antigen is as yet unknown.

The sequenced sample was naive CD4+ T cells from blood. The receptor was isolated from a woman aged 18-35 years with type 1 diabetes. The chain carries TRBV14 and TRBJ1-1, with TRBD1 matching 11 bases. The CDR3 spells CASSVLGQGETEAFF. CDR3 DNA sequence: TGTGCCAGCAGCGTACTGGGACAGGGGGAGACTGAAGCTTTCTTT.